The clone carrying this TCR beta chain was observed a handful of times. Its antigen is undetermined. This sample is drawn from a study of CD8 T cells in ankylosing spondylitis. Study-wide results and limits: Disease-linked clones were CD8+ and relatively rare in peripheral blood. Disease-linked clones were reportedly significantly enriched in matched ankylosing spondylitis synovial fluid. Blood from ankylosing spondylitis patients appeared to carry a characteristic roughly eight-variant TCR beta motif. In synovial fluid and blood from reactive arthritis, some motif variants were previously reported.

The CDR3 covers 15 residues. Germline-derived CDR1 and CDR2 are SQVTM and ANQGSEA. The trim removed 2 bases at V and 4 bases at J, leaving 10 bases unmatched. It was by quantitative 5'-RACE with molecular barcodes that TCR beta libraries were made. Using its own MiXCR run on the 5' RACE reads, TCRdb lists one record per CDR3 protein. The data contain 750,000 to 850,000 distinct CDR3 sequences, roughly 10% of them seen just once; the ten biggest clones take up more than 0.5%. The rearrangement uses TRBV29-1 and TRBJ1-1; 7 positions agree with TRBD1. Material: blood, either unsorted or a sorted T cell fraction (not recorded which). The sequence came from a male donor with ankylosing spondylitis. CDR3 protein: CSVENRGKRGTEAFF. The CDR3 bases are TGCAGCGTTGAAAACAGGGGTAAGAGGGGCACTGAAGCTTTCTTT.